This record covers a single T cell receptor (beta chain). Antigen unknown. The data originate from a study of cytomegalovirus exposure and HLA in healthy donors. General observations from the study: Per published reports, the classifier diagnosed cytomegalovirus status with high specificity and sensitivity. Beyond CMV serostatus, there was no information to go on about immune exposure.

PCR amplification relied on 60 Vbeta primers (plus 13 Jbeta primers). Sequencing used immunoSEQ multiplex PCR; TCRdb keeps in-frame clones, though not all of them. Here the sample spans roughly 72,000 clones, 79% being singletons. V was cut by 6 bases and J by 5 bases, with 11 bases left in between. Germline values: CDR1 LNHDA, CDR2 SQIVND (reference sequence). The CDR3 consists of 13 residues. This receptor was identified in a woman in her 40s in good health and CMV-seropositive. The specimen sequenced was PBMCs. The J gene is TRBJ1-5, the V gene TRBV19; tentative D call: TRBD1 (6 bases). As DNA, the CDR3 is TGTGCCAGTAGCAGGGGCCTACATCAGCCCCAGCATTTT. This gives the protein CASSRGLHQPQHF.